A selection of T cell receptor beta chains follows, all from one sample in a study of CD8 T cells in Susac syndrome. TCRdb reprocessed the immunoSEQ multiplex PCR reads with MiXCR, giving one entry per CDR3 protein. Among roughly 120,000 distinct CDR3 sequences, 94% were seen once, and the ten largest hold around 0.1%. Sequencing was performed on CD4+ T cells from PBMCs. All receptors derive from a human donor in good health. Each CDR3 is given with its conserved first and last residue. D genes are given only for firm matches. Part of the rows lack a size; the others show once, few, many or a class for expanded clones.

J | size | V | D | CDR3 | DNA
TRBJ2-3 | - | TRBV4-3 | - | CASSLGWAESTDTQYF | TGCGCCAGCAGCCTGGGGTGGGCGGAGAGCACAGATACGCAGTATTTT
TRBJ2-2 | - | TRBV30 | TRBD2 | CAWSGSSGSSGELFF | TGTGCCTGGAGCGGCTCTAGCGGGAGCTCTGGGGAGCTGTTTTTT
TRBJ2-2 | few | TRBV28 | - | CASSLLAGELFF | TGTGCCAGCAGTTTATTAGCCGGGGAGCTGTTTTTT
TRBJ2-7 | - | TRBV2 | TRBD1 | CASSTYRGEQYF | TGTGCCAGCAGTACCTACAGGGGCGAGCAGTACTTC
TRBJ2-7 | once | TRBV18 | - | CASSPLGGSPLSYEQYF | TGTGCCAGCTCACCATTGGGGGGAAGCCCCCTCTCCTACGAGCAGTACTTC
TRBJ1-6 | - | TRBV7-3 | - | CASSLGVSYNSPLHF | TGTGCCAGCAGTTTAGGAGTCTCCTATAATTCACCCCTCCACTTT
TRBJ2-7 | few | TRBV2 | - | CASSEGSYYEQYF | TGTGCCAGCAGTGAAGGGAGCTACTACGAGCAGTACTTC
TRBJ2-3 | once | TRBV9 | TRBD2 | CASSPNPGTSGLSTDTQYF | TGTGCCAGCAGCCCGAATCCGGGGACTAGCGGACTTAGCACAGATACGCAGTATTTT
TRBJ2-3 | - | TRBV29-1 | TRBD2 | CSASGTSGKTDTQYF | TGCAGCGCCTCCGGAACTAGCGGTAAAACAGATACGCAGTATTTT
TRBJ1-2 | - | TRBV12-3/TRBV12-4 | - | CATERGYGYTF | TGTGCCACCGAACGGGGCTATGGCTACACCTTC
TRBJ2-3 | - | TRBV24-1 | - | CATSEDGVTDTQYF | TGTGCCACCAGTGAAGATGGGGTCACAGATACGCAGTATTTT
TRBJ1-5 | - | TRBV23-1 | - | CASSQLDYSGNQPQHF | TGCGCCAGCAGTCAACTGGATTACAGTGGGAATCAGCCCCAGCATTTT
TRBJ1-2 | - | TRBV20-1 | - | CSAPGLPGDGYTF | TGCAGTGCCCCGGGACTACCCGGTGATGGCTACACCTTC
TRBJ1-5 | - | TRBV3-1 | TRBD1 | CASSRTGGSNQPQHF | TGTGCCAGCAGCAGGACAGGGGGCAGCAATCAGCCCCAGCATTTT
TRBJ2-1 | - | TRBV20-1 | TRBD2 | CSAASGRAARNEQFF | TGCAGTGCAGCTAGCGGGAGGGCCGCCCGCAATGAGCAGTTCTTC
TRBJ2-1 | - | TRBV12-3/TRBV12-4 | TRBD1 | CASSLDRGYNEQFF | TGTGCCAGCAGTTTAGACAGGGGATACAATGAGCAGTTCTTC
TRBJ2-5 | - | TRBV29-1 | TRBD2 | CSVNLAGGQETQYF | TGCAGCGTTAACTTAGCGGGAGGGCAAGAGACCCAGTACTTC
TRBJ2-7 | - | TRBV12-5 | TRBD1 | CASGSGQGGEQYF | TGTGCTAGTGGTTCGGGACAGGGGGGCGAGCAGTACTTC
TRBJ1-5 | - | TRBV20-1 | TRBD1 | CSAPSPGTGWDQPQHF | TGCAGTGCTCCGTCACCGGGGACAGGGTGGGATCAGCCCCAGCATTTT
TRBJ2-1 | - | TRBV4-1 | - | CASSQDVNRVSYNEQFF | TGCGCCAGCAGCCAAGATGTGAACAGGGTCTCCTACAATGAGCAGTTCTTC
TRBJ1-1 | - | TRBV12-3/TRBV12-4 | - | CASSQPLGRRLNTEAFF | TGTGCCAGCAGTCAACCACTGGGACGGCGGTTGAACACTGAAGCTTTCTTT
TRBJ2-3 | - | TRBV23-1 | TRBD2 | CASSQSPGLAGATDTQYF | TGCGCCAGCAGTCAATCGCCCGGACTAGCGGGAGCAACAGATACGCAGTATTTT
TRBJ1-1 | - | TRBV3-1 | - | CASSQGSVNTEAFF | TGTGCCAGCAGCCAAGGCTCTGTCAACACTGAAGCTTTCTTT
TRBJ2-1 | - | TRBV7-3 | TRBD1 | CASSFNTGGKDNEQFF | TGTGCCAGCAGTTTCAATACAGGGGGCAAGGACAATGAGCAGTTCTTC
TRBJ2-3 | - | TRBV12-3/TRBV12-4 | - | CASRTVGDTQYF | TGTGCCAGCAGGACAGTCGGGGATACGCAGTATTTT
TRBJ1-3 | once | TRBV19 | - | CASSSSGWRNTIYF | TGTGCCAGTAGCTCTTCGGGCTGGAGAAACACCATATATTTT
TRBJ2-5 | few | TRBV19 | - | CATKRRRGNVETQYF | TGTGCCACCAAAAGACGGAGGGGGAATGTGGAGACCCAGTACTTC
TRBJ2-5 | few | TRBV5-6 | - | CASSFGQETQYF | TGTGCCAGCAGCTTCGGGCAAGAGACCCAGTACTTC
TRBJ2-1 | once | TRBV1 | - | CTSSLDRTSGSNEQFF | TGCACCAGCAGCCTCGACCGGACTAGCGGGAGCAATGAGCAGTTCTTC
TRBJ1-2 | - | TRBV4-3 | - | CASSQSTGYGYTF | TGCGCCAGCAGCCAAAGTACAGGGTATGGCTACACCTTC
TRBJ2-5 | - | TRBV29-1 | TRBD1 | CSVQGTAKETQYF | TGCAGCGTCCAAGGGACAGCAAAAGAGACCCAGTACTTC
TRBJ1-1 | - | TRBV21-1 | - | CASSKGGGNTGEAFF | TGTGCCAGCAGCAAAGGTGGCGGGAACACGGGAGAAGCTTTCTTT
TRBJ1-2 | - | TRBV6-5 | - | CASTQIRDSDYGYTF | TGTGCCAGCACACAAATCAGGGACTCAGACTATGGCTACACCTTC
TRBJ2-2 | once | TRBV6-6 | TRBD2 | CASRDAGTSGSGELFF | TGTGCCAGCAGAGACGCCGGGACTAGCGGGAGCGGGGAGCTGTTTTTT
TRBJ2-7 | - | TRBV6-2/TRBV6-3 | - | CASSYSQGAQYF | TGTGCCAGCAGTTACTCGCAGGGAGCGCAGTACTTC
TRBJ2-4 | once | TRBV11-3 | TRBD1 | CASSGQAPENIQYF | TGTGCCAGCAGCGGACAGGCCCCTGAAAACATTCAGTACTTC
TRBJ2-7 | - | TRBV4-3 | TRBD1 | CASSAQGVNEQYF | TGCGCCAGCAGCGCTCAGGGGGTGAACGAGCAGTACTTC
TRBJ2-7 | - | TRBV20-1 | TRBD2 | CSARGLDYEQYF | TGCAGTGCTAGGGGACTAGACTACGAGCAGTACTTC
TRBJ1-2 | - | TRBV28 | - | CASSPTEKYGYTF | TGTGCCAGCAGTCCGACCGAGAAGTATGGCTACACCTTC
TRBJ2-7 | - | TRBV30 | - | CAWSALDEQYF | TGTGCCTGGAGTGCCCTGGACGAGCAGTACTTC
TRBJ2-7 | - | TRBV9 | TRBD2 | CASSGVEAGTSGSYEQYF | TGTGCCAGCAGCGGGGTAGAGGCGGGAACTAGCGGGAGTTACGAGCAGTACTTC
TRBJ2-1 | - | TRBV7-2 | TRBD1 | CASSSGQWYNEQFF | TGTGCCAGCAGCTCGGGACAGTGGTACAATGAGCAGTTCTTC
TRBJ2-1 | - | TRBV29-1 | - | CSGAVESYNEQFF | TGCAGCGGCGCCGTGGAGTCCTACAATGAGCAGTTCTTC
TRBJ2-3 | - | TRBV29-1 | TRBD2 | CSVGRLAGGPRDTQYF | TGCAGCGTTGGGAGGCTAGCGGGAGGGCCCAGAGATACGCAGTATTTT
TRBJ2-7 | - | TRBV5-1 | - | CASSLTTGSRAYEQYF | TGCGCCAGCAGCCTCACGACCGGCAGTAGAGCCTACGAGCAGTACTTC
TRBJ2-1 | - | TRBV2 | - | CASSDDTVSSYNEQFF | TGTGCCAGCAGTGATGATACGGTGAGCTCCTACAATGAGCAGTTCTTC
TRBJ1-2 | once | TRBV12-2 | - | CASRLEAPGSGYTF | TGTGCAAGTCGCTTAGAGGCCCCAGGGTCTGGCTACACCTTC
TRBJ2-2 | - | TRBV6-2/TRBV6-3 | - | CAGSFNTGELFF | TGTGCCGGTTCCTTCAACACCGGGGAGCTGTTTTTT
TRBJ2-3 | once | TRBV20-1 | TRBD2 | CSARKASGTADTQYF | TGCAGTGCTAGAAAGGCTAGCGGGACGGCCGATACGCAGTATTTT
TRBJ2-1 | once | TRBV15 | - | CATSREGAEQFF | TGTGCCACCAGCAGAGAGGGGGCTGAGCAGTTCTTC
TRBJ2-7 | - | TRBV19 | - | CASSIAGTLRSYEQYF | TGTGCCAGTAGTATAGCCGGGACGTTGCGCTCCTACGAGCAGTACTTC
TRBJ2-7 | - | TRBV30 | - | CAWTEAGIKRYF | TGTGCCTGGACTGAAGCCGGGATTAAGAGGTACTTC
TRBJ2-1 | - | TRBV13 | TRBD2 | CASSLGLLAGASYNEQFF | TGTGCCAGCAGCTTAGGCCTTCTAGCGGGGGCTTCCTACAATGAGCAGTTCTTC